A selection of T cell receptor beta chains follows, all from one sample in a study of follicular helper T cells after annual influenza vaccination. Assay: immunoSEQ multiplex PCR; the TCRdb copy retains only in-frame clones and omits some. This sample has 11,000 to 15,000 clones, with 75% to 80% found just once. The source was CXCR5- memory CD4+ T cells sorted from blood, collected on the day of influenza vaccination. Receptor source: an adult who received the influenza vaccine. CDR3s include the opening cysteine and the closing phenylalanine or tryptophan. The D gene is left open where the match is weak. Expanded clones get a size class; other rows say once, few or many, or leave the size out.

- | TRBJ1-5 | TRBV6-5 | - | CASSQSNNNQPQHF | TGTGCCAGCAGCCAATCTAACAACAATCAGCCCCAGCATTTT
- | TRBJ2-7 | TRBV28 | TRBD1 | CASSETGPSYEQYF | TGTGCCAGCAGCGAGACAGGGCCGTCGTACGAGCAGTACTTC
- | TRBJ2-3 | TRBV2 | TRBD2 | CASRLAGGLDTQYF | TGTGCCAGCAGACTAGCGGGGGGGCTGGATACGCAGTATTTT
- | TRBJ2-2 | TRBV29-1 | - | CSLRTRNTGELFF | TGCAGCCTACGGACCCGAAACACCGGGGAGCTGTTTTTT
- | TRBJ2-3 | TRBV7-2 | - | CASSLAGQDTQYF | TGTGCCAGCAGCTTAGCGGGACAAGATACGCAGTATTTT
- | TRBJ1-2 | TRBV6-6 | TRBD1 | CASRGTGGGYTF | TGTGCCAGCAGGGGGACAGGGGGTGGCTACACCTTC
- | TRBJ2-3 | TRBV4-1 | - | CASSKPSDTQYF | TGCGCCAGCAGCAAACCATCAGATACGCAGTATTTT
- | TRBJ2-7 | TRBV7-9 | TRBD1 | CASSSPAGTGSYEQYF | TGTGCCAGCAGCTCTCCTGCCGGGACAGGGTCCTACGAGCAGTACTTC
- | TRBJ2-1 | TRBV6-5 | - | CASSYLTLLGEQFF | TGTGCCAGCAGTTACCTGACGCTATTAGGTGAGCAGTTCTTC
- | TRBJ2-1 | TRBV7-8 | - | CASSLDRPVAPYRDSSYNEQFF | TGTGCCAGCAGCTTAGACCGCCCCGTTGCCCCCTACCGGGATAGCTCCTACAATGAGCAGTTCTTC
- | TRBJ2-2 | TRBV5-1 | - | CASSLVTGDTGELFF | TGCGCCAGCAGCTTGGTCACGGGGGACACCGGGGAGCTGTTTTTT
- | TRBJ1-6 | TRBV4-1 | - | CASSQDQGSPLHF | TGCGCCAGCAGCCAAGATCAGGGATCACCCCTCCACTTT
few | TRBJ2-7 | TRBV5-5 | TRBD1 | CASSSWAGGNEQYF | TGTGCCAGCAGCTCCTGGGCAGGGGGCAACGAGCAGTACTTC
few | TRBJ1-1 | TRBV2 | - | CASRVQGNTEAFF | TGTGCCAGCAGGGTACAGGGGAACACTGAAGCTTTCTTT
- | TRBJ1-2 | TRBV28 | TRBD1 | CASSGNLEQGARRSYTF | TGTGCCAGCAGTGGAAATCTAGAACAGGGGGCGCGTAGATCCTACACCTTC
- | TRBJ2-1 | TRBV19 | - | CASSHERSSYNEQFF | TGTGCCAGTAGCCACGAAAGAAGCTCCTACAATGAGCAGTTCTTC
few | TRBJ1-5 | TRBV2 | - | CASSVGALSNQPQHF | TGTGCCAGCAGTGTTGGGGCGTTAAGCAATCAGCCCCAGCATTTT
- | TRBJ1-5 | TRBV19 | TRBD1 | CASSPGLRTGRVYQPQHF | TGTGCCAGTAGTCCGGGACTGAGGACAGGGAGAGTATATCAGCCCCAGCATTTT
few | TRBJ1-6 | TRBV9 | - | CASSAIPGGSPLHF | TGTGCCAGCAGCGCAATCCCGGGCGGTTCACCCCTCCACTTT
- | TRBJ2-3 | TRBV10-1 | - | CASSEVHTDTQYF | TGCGCCAGCAGTGAGGTCCACACAGATACGCAGTATTTT
- | TRBJ1-5 | TRBV4-1 | - | CASSLRPLEPQHF | TGCGCCAGCAGCTTACGTCCCCTTGAGCCCCAGCATTTT
- | TRBJ1-3 | TRBV30 | TRBD1 | CAWSVPGRGGGFSGNTIYF | TGTGCCTGGAGTGTACCCGGGCGAGGGGGCGGATTCTCTGGAAACACCATATATTTT
- | TRBJ2-1 | TRBV28 | - | CASPPAGHYYNEQFF | TGTGCCAGCCCCCCGGCAGGCCACTACTACAATGAGCAGTTCTTC
few | TRBJ2-7 | TRBV11-2 | - | CASSLANEQYF | TGTGCCAGCAGCTTAGCGAACGAGCAGTACTTC
- | TRBJ2-5 | TRBV2 | TRBD2 | CASSATGGETQYF | TGTGCCAGCAGTGCTACGGGGGGGGAGACCCAGTACTTC